The clone carrying this T cell receptor (beta chain) came up a few times. Antigen: not known. The entry originates in a study of T-cell memory formation after mild COVID-19. The CDR3 extends over 15 amino acids. Germline V gives CDR1 SGHVS, CDR2 FNYEAQ. Trimming took 2 bases from V and 2 from J, leaving 11 bases between them. TCRdb reprocessed the 5' RACE reads with MiXCR, giving one entry per CDR3 protein. The sample has about 260,000 distinct CDR3 sequences, 15% to 20% seen once; the top ten hold 22%. Overall study results and limits: CD4+ contracting clones lay mainly in CM and EM, CD8+ ones in EMRA. Second-wave clones with a day 37 peak had unconfirmed SARS-CoV-2 specificity.

The sequence derives from a man aged 18 to 30 who had mild COVID-19 (a few samples of this study predate the infection). Cell type and time point are not known. Sequencing used PBMCs or a T cell subset sorted from them (not recorded which). The chain carries TRBV7-6 and TRBJ2-3; D is unresolved. The CDR3 DNA follows: TGTGCCAGCAGCTTATCAGCAAATCCCACAGATACGCAGTATTTT. This gives the protein CASSLSANPTDTQYF.